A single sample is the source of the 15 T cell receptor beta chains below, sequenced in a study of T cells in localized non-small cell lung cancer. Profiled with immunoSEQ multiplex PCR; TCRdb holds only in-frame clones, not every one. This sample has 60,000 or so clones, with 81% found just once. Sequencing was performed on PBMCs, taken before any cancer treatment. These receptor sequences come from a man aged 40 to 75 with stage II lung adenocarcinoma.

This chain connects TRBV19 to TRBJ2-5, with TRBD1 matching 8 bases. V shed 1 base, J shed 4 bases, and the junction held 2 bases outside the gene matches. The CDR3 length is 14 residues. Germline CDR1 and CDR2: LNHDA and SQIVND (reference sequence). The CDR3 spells CASSIGQGAETQYF. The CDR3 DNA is TGTGCCAGTAGTATAGGGCAGGGGGCAGAGACCCAGTACTTC. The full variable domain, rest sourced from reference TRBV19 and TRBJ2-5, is DGGITQSPKYLFRKEGQNVTLSCEQNLNHDAMYWYRQDPGQGLRLIYYSQIVNDFQKGDIAEGYSVSREKKESFPLTVTSAQKNPTAFYLCASSIGQGAETQYFGPGTRLLVL.

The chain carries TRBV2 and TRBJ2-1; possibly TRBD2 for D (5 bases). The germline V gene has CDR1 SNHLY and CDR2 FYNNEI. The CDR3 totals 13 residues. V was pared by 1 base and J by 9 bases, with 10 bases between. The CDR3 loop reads CASSEGVAGEQFF. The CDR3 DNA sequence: TGTGCCAGCAGTGAAGGTGTTGCGGGTGAGCAGTTCTTC. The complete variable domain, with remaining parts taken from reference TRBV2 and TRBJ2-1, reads EPEVTQTPSHQVTQMGQEVILRCVPISNHLYFYWYRQILGQKVEFLVSFYNNEISEKSEIFDDQFSVERPDGSNFTLKIRSTKLEDSAMYFCASSEGVAGEQFFGPGTRLTVL.

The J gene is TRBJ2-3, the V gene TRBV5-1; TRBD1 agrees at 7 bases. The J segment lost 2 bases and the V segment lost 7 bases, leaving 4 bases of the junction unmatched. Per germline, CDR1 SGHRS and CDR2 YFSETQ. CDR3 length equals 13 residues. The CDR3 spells CASRTGVTDTQYF. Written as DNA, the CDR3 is TGCGCCAGCCGGACAGGTGTCACAGATACGCAGTATTTT. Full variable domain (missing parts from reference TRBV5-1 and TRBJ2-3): KAGVTQTPRYLIKTRGQQVTLSCSPISGHRSVSWYQQTPGQGLQFLFEYFSETQRNKGNFPGRFSGRQFSNSRSEMNVSTLELGDSALYLCASRTGVTDTQYFGPGTRLTVL.

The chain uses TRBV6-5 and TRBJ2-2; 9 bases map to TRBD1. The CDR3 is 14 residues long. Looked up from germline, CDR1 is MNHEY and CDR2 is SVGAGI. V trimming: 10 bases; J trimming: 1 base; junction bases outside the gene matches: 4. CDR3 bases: TGTGCCATCAAGGACAGGGGGAACACCGGGGAGCTGTTTTTT. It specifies CAIKDRGNTGELFF.

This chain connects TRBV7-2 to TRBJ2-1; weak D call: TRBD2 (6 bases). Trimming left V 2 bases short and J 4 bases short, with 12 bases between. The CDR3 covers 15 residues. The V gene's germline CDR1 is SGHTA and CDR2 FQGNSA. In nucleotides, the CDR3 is TGTGCCAGCAGCTTACAGGGACTTTATTACAATGAGCAGTTCTTC. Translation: CASSLQGLYYNEQFF.

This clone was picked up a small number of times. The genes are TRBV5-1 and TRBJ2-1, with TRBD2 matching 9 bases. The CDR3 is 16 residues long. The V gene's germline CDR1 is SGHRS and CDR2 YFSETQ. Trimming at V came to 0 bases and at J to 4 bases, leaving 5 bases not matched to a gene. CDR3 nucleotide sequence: TGCGCCAGCAGCTTGGGGCCTAGCGGGACTTACAATGAGCAGTTCTTC. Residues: CASSLGPSGTYNEQFF. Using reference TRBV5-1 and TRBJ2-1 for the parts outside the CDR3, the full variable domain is KAGVTQTPRYLIKTRGQQVTLSCSPISGHRSVSWYQQTPGQGLQFLFEYFSETQRNKGNFPGRFSGRQFSNSRSEMNVSTLELGDSALYLCASSLGPSGTYNEQFFGPGTRLTVL.

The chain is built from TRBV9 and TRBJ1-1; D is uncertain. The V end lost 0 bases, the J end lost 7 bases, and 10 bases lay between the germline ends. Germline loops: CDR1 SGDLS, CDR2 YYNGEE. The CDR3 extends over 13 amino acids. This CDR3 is CASSVAPSFEAFF. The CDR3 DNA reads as TGTGCCAGCAGCGTAGCTCCCAGCTTTGAAGCTTTCTTT.

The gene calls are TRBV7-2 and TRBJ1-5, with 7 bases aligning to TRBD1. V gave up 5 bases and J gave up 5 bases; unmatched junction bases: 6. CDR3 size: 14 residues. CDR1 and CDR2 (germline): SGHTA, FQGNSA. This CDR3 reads CASSPDGTDQPQHF. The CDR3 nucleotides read TGTGCCAGCAGCCCGGACGGGACAGATCAGCCCCAGCATTTT.

The CDR3 is CASSQEGRPSNEQFF. The CDR3 DNA sequence: TGTGCCAGCAGTCAGGAGGGGAGGCCTAGCAATGAGCAGTTCTTC. The rearrangement links TRBV6-1 to TRBJ2-1; a weak D match, TRBD2 (6 bases). Germline CDR1 is MNHNS and CDR2 is SASEGT. Trimming cost V 5 bases and J 6 bases, with 17 bases left between them. The CDR3 spans 15 residues.

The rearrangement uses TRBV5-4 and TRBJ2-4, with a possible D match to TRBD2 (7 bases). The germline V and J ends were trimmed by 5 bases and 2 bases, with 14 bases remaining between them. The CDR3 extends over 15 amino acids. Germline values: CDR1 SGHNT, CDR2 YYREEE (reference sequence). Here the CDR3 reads CASRSGRDTKNIQYF. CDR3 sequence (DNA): TGTGCCAGCAGATCAGGGAGGGACACCAAAAACATTCAGTACTTC. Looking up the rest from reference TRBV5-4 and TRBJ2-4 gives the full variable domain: ETGVTQSPTHLIKTRGQQVTLRCSSQSGHNTVSWYQQALGQGPQFIFQYYREEENGRGNFPPRFSGLQFPNYSSELNVNALELDDSALYLCASRSGRDTKNIQYFGAGTRLSVL.

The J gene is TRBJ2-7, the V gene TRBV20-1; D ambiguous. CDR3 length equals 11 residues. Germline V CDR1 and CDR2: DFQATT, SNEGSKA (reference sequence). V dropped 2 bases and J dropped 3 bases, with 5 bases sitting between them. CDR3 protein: CSARRDYEQYF. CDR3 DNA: TGCAGTGCTAGAAGGGACTACGAGCAGTACTTC.

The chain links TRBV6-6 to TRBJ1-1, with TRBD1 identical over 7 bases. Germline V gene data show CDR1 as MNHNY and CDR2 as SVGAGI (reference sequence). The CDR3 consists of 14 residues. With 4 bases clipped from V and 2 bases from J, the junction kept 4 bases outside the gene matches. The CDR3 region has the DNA TGTGCCAGCAGTTTGACAGGGATTAACACTGAAGCTTTCTTT. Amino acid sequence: CASSLTGINTEAFF.

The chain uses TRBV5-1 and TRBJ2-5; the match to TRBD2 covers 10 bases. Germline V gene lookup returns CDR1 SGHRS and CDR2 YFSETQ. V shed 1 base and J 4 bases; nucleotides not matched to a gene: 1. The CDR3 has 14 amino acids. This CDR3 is CASSLPSGRETQYF. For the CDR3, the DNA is TGCGCCAGCAGCTTGCCTAGCGGGAGAGAGACCCAGTACTTC.

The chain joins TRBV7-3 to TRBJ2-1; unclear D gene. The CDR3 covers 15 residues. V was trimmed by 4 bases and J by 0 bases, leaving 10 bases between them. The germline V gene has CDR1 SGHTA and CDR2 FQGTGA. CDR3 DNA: TGTGCCAGCAGCTCCACGGAGAGCTCCTACAATGAGCAGTTCTTC. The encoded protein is CASSSTESSYNEQFF.

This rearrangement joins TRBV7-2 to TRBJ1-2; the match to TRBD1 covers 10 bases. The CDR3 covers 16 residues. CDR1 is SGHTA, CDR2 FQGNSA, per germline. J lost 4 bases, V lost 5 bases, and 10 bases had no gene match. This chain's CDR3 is CASSQRQGASSYGYTF. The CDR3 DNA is TGTGCCAGCAGCCAAAGACAGGGGGCGTCATCCTATGGCTACACCTTC.